This passage covers 27 T cell receptor beta chains from one sample sequenced in a study of shared clonotypes between healthy human individuals. Repertoires were generated with immunoSEQ multiplex PCR, while TCRdb's copy carries only in-frame clones and drops some. The sample gives roughly 490,000 clones, approximately 80% of which show up once; over 10% is in the top ten. The sequencing sample was made of PBMCs. The receptors come from a woman between 40 and 50 years old in good health. Some clones in this sample may be carry-over from other donors' samples.

CDR3 sequence: CASSVGQGADEQFF. CDR3 DNA sequence: TGTGCCAGCAGTGTAGGACAGGGGGCCGATGAGCAGTTCTTC. This chain joins TRBV2 and TRBJ2-1; 11 bases are shared with TRBD1. This CDR3 region has 14 residues. The J segment lost 8 bases and the V segment lost 4 bases, leaving 4 bases of the junction unmatched. Germline V gene lookup returns CDR1 SNHLY and CDR2 FYNNEI.

The rearrangement uses TRBV18 and TRBJ2-2; 9 positions agree with TRBD1. The CDR3 extends over 15 amino acids. After removal of 6 bases from V and 4 bases from J, the junction contained 6 bases not matched to a gene. Germline V gene data show CDR1 as KGHSH and CDR2 as LQKENI. The CDR3 loop is CASSPGTGSTGELFF. The CDR3, as DNA: TGTGCCAGCTCCCCCGGGACAGGGAGCACCGGGGAGCTGTTTTTT.

The chain joins TRBV5-1 to TRBJ1-4, with 8 bases lining up with TRBD1. Germline values: CDR1 SGHRS, CDR2 YFSETQ. CDR3 size: 14 residues. Trimming removed 3 bases from V and 7 bases from J; junction bases left unmatched: 5. CDR3 coding DNA: TGCGCCAGCAGCTCGGACAGGGATGGTGAAAAACTGTTTTTT. Protein: CASSSDRDGEKLFF.

The chain carries TRBV6-5 and TRBJ2-1, with no clear D. Trimming cost V 8 bases and J 6 bases, with 8 bases left between them. Germline V lookup: CDR1 MNHEY, CDR2 SVGAGI. This CDR3 contains 11 residues. The CDR3, as DNA: TGTGCCAGCGGTTCCGGCAATGAGCAGTTCTTC. Its protein is CASGSGNEQFF.

The chain couples TRBV19 to TRBJ1-4; 7 positions agree with TRBD1. Germline CDR1 and CDR2: LNHDA and SQIVND (reference sequence). Germline trimming cut 5 bases from V and 10 bases from J; bases unmatched to any gene: 7. The CDR3 extends over 13 amino acids. DNA of the CDR3: TGTGCCAGTAGTCCAGGGGACAGAAGAAAACTGTTTTTT. It codes for CASSPGDRRKLFF. Based on the CDR3 plus reference TRBV19 and TRBJ1-4, the full variable domain is DGGITQSPKYLFRKEGQNVTLSCEQNLNHDAMYWYRQDPGQGLRLIYYSQIVNDFQKGDIAEGYSVSREKKESFPLTVTSAQKNPTAFYLCASSPGDRRKLFFGSGTQLSVL.

This clone was picked up one time. The chain links TRBV12-1 to TRBJ2-7; TRBD2 was called by the table and not checked on the DNA. TRBV12-1 is shown as a pseudogene. This CDR3 is 16 amino acids long. The CDR3 loop is CASSFPVGGGLDEQYF. CDR3 bases: TGTGCCAGCAGCTTTCCTGTTGGGGGGGGCTTGGACGAGCAGTACTTC.

The chain is built from TRBV10-3 and TRBJ2-7; 10 nucleotides agree with TRBD2. There are 15 residues in the CDR3. Per germline, CDR1 ENHRY and CDR2 SYGVKD. The trim removed 2 bases at V and 4 bases at J, leaving 5 bases unmatched. CDR3 coding DNA: TGTGCCATCAGTGAGGGGCTAGCGGGAGTTTACGAGCAGTACTTC. Translated, it gives CAISEGLAGVYEQYF.

The rearrangement joins TRBV11-2 to TRBJ2-7; possible D gene TRBD1, 6 bases. Germline assignment: CDR1 SGHAT and CDR2 FQNNGV. Between the trimmed V and J ends, which lost 3 bases and 1 base, there was a span of 10 bases. This CDR3 is 14 amino acids long. The CDR3 here is CASSFLGQSYEQYF. The CDR3 DNA reads as TGTGCCAGCAGCTTTCTGGGACAATCCTACGAGCAGTACTTC.

As for this clone: A much larger clone is a single base away; this may be a read error. This CDR3 fails to terminate in the conserved phenylalanine or tryptophan, so it likely reflects a read error. The rearrangement uses TRBV30 and TRBJ1-4; 9 bases agree with TRBD1. The CDR3 sequence is 14 residues long. The germline CDR1 and CDR2 sequences are GTSNPN and SVGIG (reference sequence). J lost 5 bases, V lost 4 bases, and 5 bases had no gene match. The CDR3 coding sequence is TGTGCCTGGACCGGGACAGGGAGGAATGAAAAACTGTTTTCT. This gives the protein CAWTGTGRNEKLFS.

The chain combines TRBV5-4 with TRBJ2-3, with 7 bases lining up with TRBD1. Germline V gene data show CDR1 as SGHNT and CDR2 as YYREEE (reference sequence). V gave up 0 bases and J gave up 0 bases; unmatched junction bases: 4. This CDR3 comprises 16 residues. The DNA of the CDR3 is TGTGCCAGCAGCTTGGGGGGGACAGATAGCACAGATACGCAGTATTTT. Its translation: CASSLGGTDSTDTQYF.

This clone has at least ten counts. V and J are TRBV5-1 and TRBJ2-5; 7 bases are shared with TRBD1. This CDR3 spans 13 amino acids. CDR1 SGHRS and CDR2 YFSETQ come from the germline V gene. V shed 4 bases, J shed 4 bases, and the junction held 4 bases outside the gene matches. The CDR3 spells CASSEGGPETQYF. The CDR3 DNA reads as TGCGCCAGCAGCGAAGGGGGCCCAGAGACCCAGTACTTC.

The rearrangement uses TRBV2 and TRBJ2-2, with D possibly TRBD2 on 7 matching bases. With 6 bases removed from V and 6 bases from J, the gap between germline ends came to 17 bases. Germline V gene data show CDR1 as SNHLY and CDR2 as FYNNEI. The CDR3 spans 15 residues. This CDR3 is CASRVFRGGAGELFF. In DNA, the CDR3 is TGTGCCAGCAGGGTGTTCAGGGGAGGGGCCGGGGAGCTGTTTTTT. Combining the CDR3 with reference TRBV2 and TRBJ2-2 gives the whole variable domain EPEVTQTPSHQVTQMGQEVILRCVPISNHLYFYWYRQILGQKVEFLVSFYNNEISEKSEIFDDQFSVERPDGSNFTLKIRSTKLEDSAMYFCASRVFRGGAGELFFGEGSRLTVL.

The rearrangement joins TRBV28 to TRBJ1-1; 9 bases agree with TRBD1. Germline V gene data show CDR1 as MDHEN and CDR2 as SYDVKM. With V trimmed by 6 bases and J by 3 bases, 5 bases remained unmatched. The CDR3 extends over 14 amino acids. CDR3 protein: CASRRTGEYTEAFF. CDR3 nucleotide sequence: TGTGCCAGCAGGAGGACAGGGGAGTACACTGAAGCTTTCTTT.

This sequence joins TRBV28 and TRBJ2-1, with 10 nucleotides matching TRBD2. CDR3 length: 15 residues. J gave up 9 bases and V 4 bases, and 9 bases lay outside the gene matches. Germline CDR1 is MDHEN and CDR2 is SYDVKM. The DNA for the CDR3 is TGTGCCAGCAGTTCCCCCGGGACTAGCGTTTTTGAGCAGTTCTTC. This translates into CASSSPGTSVFEQFF. The full variable domain, in which reference TRBV28 and TRBJ2-1 provide the parts outside the CDR3, is DVKVTQSSRYLVKRTGEKVFLECVQDMDHENMFWYRQDPGLGLRLIYFSYDVKMKEKGDIPEGYSVSREKKERFSLILESASTNQTSMYLCASSSPGTSVFEQFFGPGTRLTVL.

The rearrangement links TRBV28 to TRBJ2-1, with TRBD2 matching 9 bases. V was clipped by 5 bases and J by 1 base; unmatched bases: 24. There are 22 residues in the CDR3. The germline V gene encodes CDR1 MDHEN and CDR2 SYDVKM. Written as DNA, the CDR3 is TGTGCCAGCAGTCCCCAGGAGAGGGAGGGGTTTGCGGGAGGGCTATCCTACAATGAGCAGTTCTTC. Protein: CASSPQEREGFAGGLSYNEQFF.

The CDR3 nucleotides are TGTGCCAGCAGCGTAGGTGGGGGGACCCAAGAGACCCAGTACTTC. Translated: CASSVGGGTQETQYF. This chain connects TRBV9 to TRBJ2-5, with a possible D match to TRBD2 (6 bases). The CDR3 extends over 15 amino acids. The V and J ends lost 0 bases and 1 base respectively, with 10 bases between them. Germline V gives CDR1 SGDLS, CDR2 YYNGEE.

Comments on this clone: One junction end disagrees with the germline gene, perhaps due to a read error. The genes are TRBV11-2 and TRBJ2-5, with 7 bases aligning to TRBD2. This CDR3 has 14 residues. In germline, CDR1 is SGHAT, CDR2 FQNNGV. CDR3 nucleotide sequence: TGTGCCAGCAGCTTATTGATGGCGGGAGAGTCCCAGTACTTC. Translation: CASSLLMAGESQYF.

The chain employs TRBV7-2 and TRBJ2-7; 11 bases match TRBD1. Unmatched junction bases numbered 7, after V lost 5 bases and J lost 4 bases. This CDR3 contains 15 residues. Germline V gives CDR1 SGHTA, CDR2 FQGNSA. The CDR3 DNA reads as TGTGCCAGCAGCCCACCGGGACAGGGGGTTTACGAGCAGTACTTC. Its protein is CASSPPGQGVYEQYF.

On this clone: The identical CDR3 is also encoded by other nucleotide sequences in the sample. The rearrangement joins TRBV4-3 to TRBJ2-7, with 9 nucleotides matching TRBD2. After removal of 4 bases from V and 0 bases from J, the junction contained 4 bases not matched to a gene. The germline V gene has CDR1 LGHNA and CDR2 YSLEER. CDR3 length equals 15 residues. CDR3 in amino acids: CASSRTSGSSYEQYF. CDR3 bases: TGCGCCAGCAGCCGAACTAGCGGGTCCTCCTACGAGCAGTACTTC.

The rearrangement uses TRBV2 and TRBJ1-5; D not certain. This CDR3 is built from 14 residues. The V gene's germline CDR1 is SNHLY and CDR2 FYNNEI. V lost 4 bases and J 1 base, leaving 8 bases between the germline ends. As DNA, the CDR3 is TGTGCCAGCAGTGTTTGGGTCAGCAATCAGCCCCAGCATTTT. It codes for CASSVWVSNQPQHF.

This clone occurred a few times. The chain carries TRBV30 and TRBJ1-4; 7 bases fit TRBD1. The CDR3 sequence is 13 residues long. Germline V gives CDR1 GTSNPN, CDR2 SVGIG (reference sequence). Trimming at V came to 4 bases and at J to 3 bases, leaving 2 bases not matched to a gene. The DNA for the CDR3 is TGTGCCTGGACAGGGGGATCTAATGAAAAACTGTTTTTT. Its protein product is CAWTGGSNEKLFF.

The chain links TRBV14 to TRBJ2-1; TRBD2 agrees at 9 bases. Germline trimming cut 1 base from V and 5 bases from J; bases unmatched to any gene: 12. In germline, CDR1 is SGHDN, CDR2 FVKESK. The CDR3 length is 18 residues. The CDR3: CASSQGLVAGVKDNEQFF. CDR3 DNA: TGTGCCAGCAGCCAAGGGTTGGTAGCGGGAGTTAAGGACAATGAGCAGTTCTTC.

The chain has TRBV6-6 and TRBJ1-2; weak D call: TRBD1 (5 bases). Germline V gene sequence: CDR1 MNHNY, CDR2 SVGAGI (reference sequence). Trimming stripped 4 bases from V and 3 bases from J, with 12 bases between. The CDR3 runs 14 residues. The DNA for the CDR3 is TGTGCCAGCAGTTCAGGGAGGTCCTACTATGGCTACACCTTC. Translation: CASSSGRSYYGYTF.

CDR3 residues: CASSFQGEDQETQYF. The CDR3 nucleotides are TGTGCCAGCAGCTTCCAGGGTGAGGACCAAGAGACCCAGTACTTC. V is TRBV11-2 and J is TRBJ2-5; TRBD1 might be the D (5 bases). The CDR3 runs to 15 residues. The ends were cut back, 3 bases at V and 0 bases at J, with 11 bases in the middle. Per the germline V gene, CDR1 is SGHAT and CDR2 is FQNNGV.

The chain employs TRBV10-3 and TRBJ2-7; 7 positions match TRBD2. The CDR3 runs 16 residues. Germline CDR1 and CDR2: ENHRY and SYGVKD. Trimming cost V 0 bases and J 7 bases; bases outside gene matches: 12. CDR3 residues: CAISESRLAARGEQYF. The DNA of the CDR3 is TGTGCCATCAGTGAGTCGAGACTAGCAGCGCGGGGAGAGCAGTACTTC.

The chain combines TRBV15 with TRBJ2-5; no reliable D call. This CDR3 is 14 amino acids long. Deletions cut 3 bases from V and 5 bases from J, with 13 bases between. Germline V gene lookup returns CDR1 LNHNV and CDR2 YYDKDF (reference sequence). The CDR3: CATSRGYGSETQYF. CDR3 coding DNA: TGTGCCACCAGCAGGGGATACGGTTCGGAGACCCAGTACTTC.

The rearrangement links TRBV10-3 to TRBJ1-1, with 12 bases lining up with TRBD1. Germline V gene data show CDR1 as ENHRY and CDR2 as SYGVKD. Trimming at V came to 6 bases and at J to 1 base, leaving 9 bases not matched to a gene. The CDR3 extends over 17 amino acids. The CDR3 sequence: CAIRTGTGGRGNTEAFF. CDR3 sequence (DNA): TGTGCCATCAGAACCGGGACAGGGGGCCGAGGGAACACTGAAGCTTTCTTT.